The clone carrying this T cell receptor beta chain was seen a handful of times. Its antigen remains unidentified. One base separates it from a far larger clone, so it is likely a read error. This record comes from a study of shared clonotypes between healthy human individuals. Study-wide points: Clonotype sharing among the donors was expected to vary with sequencing depth.

Every donor was a Caucasian adult from Nashville, Tennessee. Clones were sequenced by immunoSEQ multiplex PCR, and TCRdb holds only the in-frame ones, with some missing. The sample yields roughly 480,000 clones, about 80% seen once. Sequenced input: PBMCs. This TCR derives from a woman between 40 and 55 years old in good health. Some clones in this sample may be carry-over from other donors' samples.

DNA for the CDR3: TGTGCCAGCAGTGACGACGCGAGAGGGCAGGATGAGCAGTTCTTC. As protein: CASSDDARGQDEQFF. The chain couples TRBV6-4 to TRBJ2-1, with D possibly matching TRBD2 (5 bases). CDR1 and CDR2 from the germline V gene are MRHNA and SNTAGT. The CDR3 sequence is 15 residues long. Trimming cost V 2 bases and J 8 bases, with 16 bases left between them.